The next 2 T cell receptor beta chains were all read from a single sample in a study of blood T cell repertoires in COVID-19. Profiling relied on immunoSEQ multiplex PCR, and the TCRdb table lists in-frame clones only, not all of them. Counted here are 10,000 to 15,000 clones, 60% to 80% occurring once; the ten biggest clones make up around 6.6%. The sample consisted of peripheral blood. The receptors come from a man between 60 and 70 years old with COVID-19, enrolled during active disease.

The chain is built from TRBV4-2 and TRBJ2-1; 11 bases match TRBD2. The junction had 8 bases not matched to a gene; V was cut back by 0 bases and J by 4 bases. Germline CDR1 LGHNA, CDR2 YNFKEQ. This CDR3 has 18 residues. CDR3 sequence reads: CASSQDWASGRLYNEQFF. Here the CDR3 DNA reads TGTGCCAGCAGCCAAGATTGGGCTAGCGGGAGGTTGTACAATGAGCAGTTCTTC.

This clone was seen a few times. The gene calls are TRBV6-5 and TRBJ1-2; 8 bases agree with TRBD1. The V segment lost 6 bases and the J segment 5 bases; nucleotides outside the gene matches: 5. The CDR3 extends over 13 amino acids. Germline V CDR1 and CDR2: MNHEY, SVGAGI. The CDR3 spells CASRFQGAYGYTF. DNA of the CDR3: TGTGCCAGCAGATTCCAGGGGGCTTATGGCTACACCTTC.